This TCR beta chain emerged from a study of blood T cell repertoires in COVID-19. Overall study context: Specimens from acute and convalescent COVID-19 originated in the United States, Italy and Spain.

Individuals drawn from some 25 US areas were roughly 18 to 100 years old. Participant-given clinical history determined each cohort assignment. This CDR3 region has 16 residues. V lost 4 bases to trimming and J lost 8 bases; unmatched junction nucleotides: 6. CDR1 SGHRS and CDR2 YFSETQ come from the germline V gene. Some clones are missing from TCRdb's copy, which holds only in-frame ones; the method was immunoSEQ multiplex PCR. The data contain hundreds of thousands of clones, roughly 84% of them singletons. The sequence came from a woman under 40 who had recovered from COVID-19. The sample was PBMCs or T cells enriched from blood (not recorded which). This chain links TRBV5-1 with TRBJ2-1; TRBD2 matches 16 bases. The CDR3, as DNA: TGCGCCAGCAGCGCGGGACTAGCGGGAGGGTCGCATGAGCAGTTCTTC. The encoded protein is CASSAGLAGGSHEQFF.